The rows below give T cell receptor beta chains drawn from one sample of a study of blood T cell repertoires in COVID-19. TCRdb's copy holds only in-frame clones and misses some; the assay was immunoSEQ multiplex PCR. The repertoire has just over 650,000 clones, about 90% of them found once; the top ten carry 0.2% to 0.3%. The sequencing sample was made of peripheral blood. All receptors come from a woman between 18 and 30 years old with acute or convalescent COVID-19. Both conserved end residues are part of each CDR3. D genes are given only for firm matches. Rows give clone size only sometimes, using once, few, many, or a class for an expanded clone.

v_gene: TRBV28; d_gene: NA; abundance: NA; j_gene: TRBJ1-5; CDR3aa: CASSFIVSNQPQHF; CDR3nt: TGTGCCAGCAGTTTTATAGTTAGCAATCAGCCCCAGCATTTT
v_gene: TRBV19; d_gene: TRBD1; abundance: NA; j_gene: TRBJ2-5; CDR3aa: CASSIEGGRGQETQYF; CDR3nt: TGTGCCAGTAGTATAGAGGGTGGCAGGGGGCAAGAGACCCAGTACTTC
v_gene: TRBV6-5; d_gene: NA; abundance: NA; j_gene: TRBJ1-1; CDR3aa: CASSSSQGNTEAFF; CDR3nt: TGTGCCAGCAGTTCATCACAGGGGAACACTGAAGCTTTCTTT
v_gene: TRBV24-1; d_gene: NA; abundance: NA; j_gene: TRBJ1-4; CDR3aa: CATSPSGANEKLFF; CDR3nt: TGTGCCACCAGCCCTAGCGGGGCTAATGAAAAACTGTTTTTT
v_gene: TRBV4-1; d_gene: TRBD1; abundance: NA; j_gene: TRBJ1-6; CDR3aa: CASSPLLPGGPSSYNSPLHF; CDR3nt: TGCGCCAGCAGCCCTCTCCTTCCAGGGGGCCCTAGCTCCTATAATTCACCCCTCCACTTT
v_gene: TRBV21-1; d_gene: NA; abundance: NA; j_gene: TRBJ1-1; CDR3aa: CASSRGHPLF; CDR3nt: TGTGCCAGCAGCAGGGGACATCCTCTTTTT
v_gene: TRBV18; d_gene: NA; abundance: NA; j_gene: TRBJ2-2; CDR3aa: CASSPETDIQPSTGELFF; CDR3nt: TGTGCCAGCTCACCCGAGACAGACATCCAACCGTCTACCGGGGAGCTGTTTTTT
v_gene: TRBV27; d_gene: NA; abundance: NA; j_gene: TRBJ1-1; CDR3aa: CASMEGSGTEAFF; CDR3nt: TGTGCCAGCATGGAGGGAAGTGGCACTGAAGCTTTCTTT
v_gene: TRBV7-8; d_gene: NA; abundance: NA; j_gene: TRBJ2-3; CDR3aa: CASSSRDSPPDTQYF; CDR3nt: TGTGCCAGCAGCTCCCGGGACTCTCCCCCAGATACGCAGTATTTT
v_gene: TRBV5-4; d_gene: NA; abundance: NA; j_gene: TRBJ1-1; CDR3aa: CASSTDVGGEAFF; CDR3nt: TGTGCCAGCAGCACCGACGTGGGGGGTGAAGCTTTCTTT
v_gene: TRBV5-1; d_gene: TRBD2; abundance: NA; j_gene: TRBJ2-5; CDR3aa: CASSTLAGDNQETQYF; CDR3nt: TGCGCCAGCAGTACACTAGCGGGGGATAACCAAGAGACCCAGTACTTC
v_gene: TRBV28; d_gene: TRBD1; abundance: NA; j_gene: TRBJ1-2; CDR3aa: CASSLGGQGPNYGYTF; CDR3nt: TGTGCCAGCAGCCTAGGGGGACAGGGCCCTAACTATGGCTACACCTTC
v_gene: TRBV5-6; d_gene: TRBD1; abundance: NA; j_gene: TRBJ2-1; CDR3aa: CASSFGTGAYNEQFF; CDR3nt: TGTGCCAGCAGCTTCGGGACAGGGGCCTACAATGAGCAGTTCTTC
v_gene: TRBV4-3; d_gene: NA; abundance: NA; j_gene: TRBJ1-6; CDR3aa: CASSQEGGGNSPLHF; CDR3nt: TGCGCCAGCAGCCAAGAGGGGGGAGGTAATTCACCCCTCCACTTT
v_gene: TRBV9; d_gene: TRBD1; abundance: NA; j_gene: TRBJ2-7; CDR3aa: CASSAGTGQSYEQYF; CDR3nt: TGTGCCAGCAGCGCCGGGACAGGTCAGTCCTACGAGCAGTACTTC
v_gene: TRBV4-1; d_gene: NA; abundance: NA; j_gene: TRBJ1-5; CDR3aa: CASSQERLLGDQPQHF; CDR3nt: TGCGCCAGCAGCCAAGAAAGGTTATTAGGGGATCAGCCCCAGCATTTT
v_gene: TRBV4-3; d_gene: NA; abundance: NA; j_gene: TRBJ1-4; CDR3aa: CASSTIWVEAEKLFF; CDR3nt: TGCGCCAGCAGCACCATTTGGGTAGAGGCTGAAAAACTGTTTTTT
v_gene: TRBV4-1; d_gene: TRBD1; abundance: NA; j_gene: TRBJ1-2; CDR3aa: CASGDRGSWGYTF; CDR3nt: TGCGCCAGTGGGGACAGGGGCTCTTGGGGCTACACCTTC
v_gene: TRBV29-1; d_gene: TRBD1; abundance: NA; j_gene: TRBJ1-4; CDR3aa: CSVEHRGANEKLFF; CDR3nt: TGCAGCGTGGAGCACAGGGGAGCTAATGAAAAACTGTTTTTT
v_gene: TRBV9; d_gene: NA; abundance: NA; j_gene: TRBJ1-4; CDR3aa: CASSVATTNEKLFF; CDR3nt: TGTGCCAGCAGCGTAGCTACGACTAATGAAAAACTGTTTTTT
v_gene: TRBV13; d_gene: NA; abundance: once; j_gene: TRBJ2-1; CDR3aa: CASSPGGGEQFF; CDR3nt: TGTGCCAGCAGCCCGGGTGGGGGCGAGCAGTTCTTC
v_gene: TRBV19; d_gene: NA; abundance: NA; j_gene: TRBJ1-1; CDR3aa: CASSHKGGGAISTEAFF; CDR3nt: TGTGCCAGTAGCCATAAAGGGGGGGGCGCGATTTCCACTGAAGCTTTCTTT
v_gene: TRBV20-1; d_gene: TRBD1; abundance: few; j_gene: TRBJ1-2; CDR3aa: CSASPPGQGNYGYTF; CDR3nt: TGCAGTGCTAGTCCCCCGGGACAGGGTAACTATGGCTACACCTTC
v_gene: TRBV29-1; d_gene: TRBD1; abundance: few; j_gene: TRBJ2-1; CDR3aa: CSVVRQGVYNEQFF; CDR3nt: TGCAGCGTTGTTCGGCAGGGGGTTTACAATGAGCAGTTCTTC
v_gene: TRBV25-1; d_gene: NA; abundance: NA; j_gene: TRBJ1-1; CDR3aa: CASSVFTSGLHEAFF; CDR3nt: TGTGCCAGCAGTGTCTTTACCTCAGGGCTACACGAAGCTTTCTTT
v_gene: TRBV13; d_gene: NA; abundance: NA; j_gene: TRBJ2-5; CDR3aa: CASSRGETQYF; CDR3nt: TGTGCCAGCAGCCGGGGGGAGACCCAGTACTTC
v_gene: TRBV5-1; d_gene: NA; abundance: NA; j_gene: TRBJ2-3; CDR3aa: CASSFLPGETDTQYF; CDR3nt: TGCGCCAGCAGCTTTTTGCCGGGGGAGACAGATACGCAGTATTTT
v_gene: TRBV12-5; d_gene: NA; abundance: NA; j_gene: TRBJ1-3; CDR3aa: CASGLVPDNRNTIYF; CDR3nt: TGTGCTAGTGGTTTGGTCCCGGACAATCGAAACACCATATATTTT
v_gene: TRBV30; d_gene: NA; abundance: NA; j_gene: TRBJ1-2; CDR3aa: CAWSAFREGYTF; CDR3nt: TGTGCCTGGAGTGCGTTCCGGGAAGGCTACACCTTC
v_gene: TRBV5-1; d_gene: NA; abundance: NA; j_gene: TRBJ1-5; CDR3aa: CASSLEGGAQPQHF; CDR3nt: TGCGCCAGCAGCTTGGAAGGCGGGGCTCAGCCCCAGCATTTT
v_gene: TRBV4-1; d_gene: TRBD2; abundance: NA; j_gene: TRBJ2-3; CDR3aa: CASSPTSGTSRDTQYF; CDR3nt: TGCGCCAGCAGCCCAACGTCTGGGACTAGCCGAGATACGCAGTATTTT
v_gene: TRBV5-1; d_gene: TRBD2; abundance: few; j_gene: TRBJ2-3; CDR3aa: CASSLGGSRGGRTDTQYF; CDR3nt: TGCGCCAGCAGCTTGGGAGGTTCGCGGGGGGGCCGCACAGATACGCAGTATTTT
v_gene: TRBV6-5; d_gene: NA; abundance: NA; j_gene: TRBJ2-1; CDR3aa: CASSPGQHSYNEQFF; CDR3nt: TGTGCCAGCAGCCCCGGACAGCACTCCTACAATGAGCAGTTCTTC
v_gene: TRBV11-3; d_gene: NA; abundance: NA; j_gene: TRBJ2-3; CDR3aa: CASAKGPATDTQYF; CDR3nt: TGTGCCAGCGCCAAGGGGCCTGCCACAGATACGCAGTATTTT
v_gene: TRBV3-1/TRBV3-2; d_gene: TRBD1; abundance: NA; j_gene: TRBJ2-7; CDR3aa: CASSLRQGTYEQYF; CDR3nt: TGTGCCAGCAGCCTCCGACAGGGGACCTACGAGCAGTACTTC
v_gene: TRBV19; d_gene: TRBD1; abundance: NA; j_gene: TRBJ2-7; CDR3aa: CASSPDRAYEQYF; CDR3nt: TGTGCCAGTAGCCCCGACAGGGCCTACGAGCAGTACTTC
v_gene: TRBV6-5; d_gene: NA; abundance: NA; j_gene: TRBJ1-1; CDR3aa: CASRLQGSLNTEAFF; CDR3nt: TGTGCCAGCAGGCTACAGGGTTCTCTGAACACTGAAGCTTTCTTT
v_gene: TRBV2; d_gene: TRBD1; abundance: NA; j_gene: TRBJ2-1; CDR3aa: CASSEAGQAHNEQFF; CDR3nt: TGTGCCAGCAGTGAAGCTGGACAGGCACACAATGAGCAGTTCTTC
v_gene: TRBV28; d_gene: NA; abundance: NA; j_gene: TRBJ1-1; CDR3aa: CASSPTGGLEAFF; CDR3nt: TGTGCCAGCAGCCCTACGGGGGGACTTGAAGCTTTCTTT
v_gene: TRBV4-1; d_gene: NA; abundance: NA; j_gene: TRBJ2-5; CDR3aa: CASSQAGVGETQYF; CDR3nt: TGCGCCAGCAGCCAAGCAGGGGTAGGCGAGACCCAGTACTTC
v_gene: TRBV6-6; d_gene: NA; abundance: NA; j_gene: TRBJ2-3; CDR3aa: CASGRGAADTQYF; CDR3nt: TGTGCCAGCGGCAGGGGGGCAGCAGATACGCAGTATTTT
v_gene: TRBV19; d_gene: NA; abundance: NA; j_gene: TRBJ1-5; CDR3aa: CASSLPNQPQHF; CDR3nt: TGTGCCAGTAGTCTTCCCAATCAGCCCCAGCATTTT
v_gene: TRBV12-3/TRBV12-4; d_gene: NA; abundance: NA; j_gene: TRBJ2-2; CDR3aa: CASSSSYGELFF; CDR3nt: TGTGCCAGCAGTTCCTCTTACGGGGAGCTGTTTTTT
v_gene: TRBV5-5; d_gene: NA; abundance: NA; j_gene: TRBJ1-5; CDR3aa: CASSLWGSNQPQHF; CDR3nt: TGTGCCAGCAGCTTGTGGGGCAGCAATCAGCCCCAGCATTTT
v_gene: TRBV20-1; d_gene: NA; abundance: NA; j_gene: TRBJ2-3; CDR3aa: CSGTIQGTQYF; CDR3nt: TGCAGTGGGACCATTCAGGGTACGCAGTATTTT
v_gene: TRBV7-2; d_gene: TRBD1; abundance: NA; j_gene: TRBJ2-7; CDR3aa: CASSSDRVGEQYF; CDR3nt: TGTGCCAGCAGCTCCGACAGGGTAGGCGAGCAGTACTTC
v_gene: TRBV7-2; d_gene: TRBD2; abundance: once; j_gene: TRBJ2-3; CDR3aa: CASSPQRGHTQYF; CDR3nt: TGTGCCAGCAGCCCGCAGCGGGGACATACGCAGTATTTT
v_gene: TRBV7-3; d_gene: NA; abundance: NA; j_gene: TRBJ2-7; CDR3aa: CASSSHPVVSGPYEQYF; CDR3nt: TGTGCCAGCAGCTCCCACCCTGTGGTTAGCGGCCCCTACGAGCAGTACTTC
v_gene: TRBV19; d_gene: TRBD1; abundance: few; j_gene: TRBJ1-1; CDR3aa: CASSNRQGIWTEAFF; CDR3nt: TGTGCCAGTAGTAATCGACAGGGGATTTGGACTGAAGCTTTCTTT
v_gene: TRBV19; d_gene: TRBD2; abundance: NA; j_gene: TRBJ2-1; CDR3aa: CASRDLAGVWNEQFF; CDR3nt: TGTGCCAGTAGGGATCTAGCGGGGGTGTGGAATGAGCAGTTCTTC
v_gene: TRBV12-3/TRBV12-4; d_gene: NA; abundance: once; j_gene: TRBJ2-1; CDR3aa: CASSLGQEQFF; CDR3nt: TGTGCCAGCAGTTTGGGGCAGGAGCAGTTCTTC
v_gene: TRBV19; d_gene: NA; abundance: NA; j_gene: TRBJ1-4; CDR3aa: CASSIQTAGGDEKLFF; CDR3nt: TGTGCCAGTAGTATCCAGACAGCGGGAGGGGATGAAAAACTGTTTTTT